These 14 T cell receptor beta chains came from one sample sequenced in a study of blood T cell repertoires in COVID-19. Method: immunoSEQ multiplex PCR; TCRdb's copy keeps in-frame clones and lacks some. The sample holds around 100,000 clones, roughly nine tenths seen once. What was sequenced was peripheral blood. The receptor source for this set is a man aged 55 to 70 with COVID-19, enrolled during active disease.

This clone was detected only once. The chain uses TRBV4-1 and TRBJ1-1; no reliable D call. Germline V gene lookup returns CDR1 MGHRA and CDR2 YSYEKL. With 0 bases removed from V and 1 base from J, the gap between germline ends came to 15 bases. This CDR3 is 17 amino acids long. For the CDR3, the DNA is TGCGCCAGCAGCCAAGAGACTAACGGACTCGAGAACACTGAAGCTTTCTTT. Translated: CASSQETNGLENTEAFF.

The rearrangement links TRBV23-1 to TRBJ1-5; no clear D. TRBV23-1 is placed among ORFs of uncertain function. The CDR3 sequence is 15 residues long. Trimming cost V 0 bases and J 4 bases, with 10 bases left between them. CDR3 sequence: CASSQSKRVNQPQHF. The CDR3 DNA sequence: TGCGCCAGCAGTCAATCGAAGAGGGTGAATCAGCCCCAGCATTTT.

V and J are TRBV9 and TRBJ2-5, with D perhaps matching TRBD2 (6 bases). CDR3 size: 14 residues. CDR1 and CDR2 (germline): SGDLS, YYNGEE. V was clipped by 0 bases and J by 5 bases, with 11 bases between them. For the CDR3, the DNA is TGTGCCAGCAGCGTAGGATCAGGGAGGGAGACCCAGTACTTC. It yields the protein CASSVGSGRETQYF.

The CDR3 sequence: CASSYDFGGRPADGETQYF. DNA for the CDR3: TGTGCCAGCAGTTACGATTTTGGCGGGAGGCCCGCGGACGGAGAGACCCAGTACTTC. This chain links TRBV6-2 or TRBV6-3 with TRBJ2-5; 8 bases map to TRBD2. This CDR3 region has 19 residues. CDR1 is MNHEY, CDR2 SVGEGT, per germline. Trimming at V came to 2 bases and at J to 4 bases, leaving 18 bases not matched to a gene.

The table lists this clone with a count of one. The J gene is TRBJ1-1, the V gene TRBV30, with a weak D call TRBD1 (5 bases). V lost 1 base and J 6 bases, leaving 6 bases between the germline ends. The germline V gene encodes CDR1 GTSNPN and CDR2 SVGIG (reference sequence). The CDR3 is 11 residues long. The CDR3 loop reads CAWSGQSEAFF. Here the CDR3 DNA reads TGTGCCTGGAGTGGACAGTCTGAAGCTTTCTTT.

This clone has more than one count but fewer than ten. The rearrangement links TRBV30 to TRBJ1-4; TRBD1 matches at 9 bases. Germline V CDR1 and CDR2: GTSNPN, SVGIG (reference sequence). CDR3 length: 16 amino acids. The V gene end was trimmed by 0 bases and the J gene end by 2 bases; junction bases not matched to a gene: 4. The CDR3 coding sequence is TGTGCCTGGAGTGTAGGGACAGGGTCGACTAATGAAAAACTGTTTTTT. Protein sequence: CAWSVGTGSTNEKLFF.

The chain recombines TRBV4-1 with TRBJ2-1; 8 positions agree with TRBD2. CDR1 is MGHRA, CDR2 YSYEKL, per germline. This CDR3 region has 16 residues. V shed 7 bases, J shed 5 bases, and the junction held 13 bases outside the gene matches. DNA for the CDR3: TGCGCCAGCACCCGGGGGGGCGGGAGGTGGGACAATGAGCAGTTCTTC. This gives the protein CASTRGGGRWDNEQFF.

This clone was picked up a small number of times. The chain joins TRBV10-1 to TRBJ1-1; TRBD1 is a possible D gene (5 bases). The germline CDR1 and CDR2 sequences are WNHNN and SYGVQD (reference sequence). The CDR3 has 12 residues. Trimming took off 8 bases at V and 5 bases at J, with 12 bases between the two ends. The CDR3, as DNA: TGCGCCAGCGGGGCCCCGAGGACTGAAGCTTTCTTT. Its translation: CASGAPRTEAFF.

The rearrangement uses TRBV7-2 and TRBJ2-7; D not certain. The germline V gene encodes CDR1 SGHTA and CDR2 FQGNSA. This CDR3 is 18 amino acids long. With 3 bases removed from V and 0 bases from J, the gap between germline ends came to 21 bases. CDR3 in amino acids: CASSLHPGSQANSYEQYF. The CDR3 DNA is TGTGCCAGCAGCTTGCACCCCGGGTCCCAAGCTAACTCCTACGAGCAGTACTTC.

The chain is built from TRBV4-3 and TRBJ1-1; no clear D. This CDR3 is 16 amino acids long. The V gene's germline CDR1 is LGHNA and CDR2 YSLEER. Between the trimmed V and J ends, which lost 0 bases and 4 bases, there was a span of 15 bases. CDR3 loop: CASSQDITGGVTEAFF. The DNA of the CDR3 is TGCGCCAGCAGCCAAGATATTACCGGCGGGGTCACTGAAGCTTTCTTT.

The gene calls are TRBV5-4 and TRBJ2-7; maybe TRBD2 (5 bases). The CDR3 runs 13 residues. The germline V gene encodes CDR1 SGHNT and CDR2 YYREEE (reference sequence). Trimming removed 0 bases from V and 2 bases from J, with 6 bases in between. The CDR3 nucleotides are TGTGCCAGCAGCTTGGGACTAACCTACGAGCAGTACTTC. Protein product: CASSLGLTYEQYF.

The genes are TRBV19 and TRBJ2-7; 10 positions match TRBD2. Germline CDR1 is LNHDA and CDR2 is SQIVND (reference sequence). The CDR3 totals 15 residues. J was trimmed by 2 bases and V by 3 bases; bases with no gene match: 4. The CDR3 sequence is CASSISAGGPYEQYF. CDR3 nucleotide sequence: TGTGCCAGTAGTATTTCAGCGGGAGGGCCCTACGAGCAGTACTTC.

The chain recombines TRBV6-5 with TRBJ1-3; 8 bases match TRBD1. The CDR3 sequence is 14 residues long. Germline CDR1 reads MNHEY; CDR2 reads SVGAGI. J lost 3 bases, V lost 10 bases, and 8 bases had no gene match. CDR3: CATRQGLGGNTIYF. In DNA form, the CDR3 reads TGTGCCACCAGACAGGGGCTAGGTGGAAACACCATATATTTT.

This rearrangement joins TRBV19 to TRBJ1-1, with 9 bases lining up with TRBD1. J gave up 1 base and V 7 bases, and 4 bases lay outside the gene matches. Germline CDR1 reads LNHDA; CDR2 reads SQIVND (reference sequence). The CDR3 has 14 residues. The CDR3 DNA follows: TGTGCCAGTACCAGGGACAGGGCGAACACTGAAGCTTTCTTT. This encodes CASTRDRANTEAFF. The full variable domain, in which reference TRBV19 and TRBJ1-1 provide the parts outside the CDR3, is DGGITQSPKYLFRKEGQNVTLSCEQNLNHDAMYWYRQDPGQGLRLIYYSQIVNDFQKGDIAEGYSVSREKKESFPLTVTSAQKNPTAFYLCASTRDRANTEAFFGQGTRLTVV.